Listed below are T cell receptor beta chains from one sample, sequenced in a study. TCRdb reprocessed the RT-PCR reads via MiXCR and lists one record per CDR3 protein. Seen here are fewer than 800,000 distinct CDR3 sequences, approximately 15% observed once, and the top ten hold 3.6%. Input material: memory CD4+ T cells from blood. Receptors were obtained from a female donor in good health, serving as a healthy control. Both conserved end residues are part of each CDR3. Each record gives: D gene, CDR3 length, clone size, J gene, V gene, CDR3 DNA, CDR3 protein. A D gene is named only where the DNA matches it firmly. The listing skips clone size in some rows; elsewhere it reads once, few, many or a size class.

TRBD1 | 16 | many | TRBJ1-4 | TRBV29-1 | TGCAGCGTAACCACCACGGGACAGGAGGGACGAGGGAAACTGTTTTTT | CSVTTTGQEGRGKLFF
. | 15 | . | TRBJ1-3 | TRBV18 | TGTGCCAGCTCACCACAGCAGAGCTCTGGAAACACCATATATTTT | CASSPQQSSGNTIYF
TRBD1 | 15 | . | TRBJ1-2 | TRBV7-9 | TGTGCCAGCAGCTCAAACATACAGGGGACCTATGGCTACACCTTC | CASSSNIQGTYGYTF
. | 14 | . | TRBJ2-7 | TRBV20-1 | TGCAGTGCCCACACCCCGAGGGCAGGGAAGGAGCAGTACTTC | CSAHTPRAGKEQYF
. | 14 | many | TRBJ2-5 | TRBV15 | TGTGCCACCAGCAGAGACCTATCGGCCAAGACCCAGTACTTC | CATSRDLSAKTQYF
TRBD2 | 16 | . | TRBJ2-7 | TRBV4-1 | TGCGCCAGCAGCCATCCCCCGGGACTAGCTCTCTACGAGCAGTACTTC | CASSHPPGLALYEQYF
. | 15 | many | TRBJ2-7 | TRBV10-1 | TGCGCCAGCAGTGAGATTGGGAAGGAGCGCTACGAGCAGTACTTC | CASSEIGKERYEQYF
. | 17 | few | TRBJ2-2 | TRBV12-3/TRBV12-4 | TGTGCCAGCAGTTTGAACTATTTGGGTCAGAACACCGGGGAGCTGTTTTTT | CASSLNYLGQNTGELFF
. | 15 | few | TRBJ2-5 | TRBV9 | TGTGCCAGCAGCGTAAATAGCGGAGGGCAAGAGACCCAGTACTTC | CASSVNSGGQETQYF
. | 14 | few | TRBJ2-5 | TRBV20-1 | TGCAGTGCTAAATATAGCGGCAGACAAGAGACCCAGTACTTC | CSAKYSGRQETQYF
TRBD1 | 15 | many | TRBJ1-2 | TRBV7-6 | TGTGCCAGCAGCGCACAGGGGGCAGGAGGGTATGGCTACACCTTC | CASSAQGAGGYGYTF
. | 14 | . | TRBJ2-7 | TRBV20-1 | TGCAGTGTTTGGAGGATAGCGGACACCTACGAGCAGTACTTC | CSVWRIADTYEQYF
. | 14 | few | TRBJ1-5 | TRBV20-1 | TGCAGTGCGAAGGGACTTTTCAGCAATCAGCCCCAGCATTTT | CSAKGLFSNQPQHF
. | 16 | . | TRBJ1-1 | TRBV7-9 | TGTGCCAGCAGCTTAACGCCGACAGTAAGGAACACTGAAGCTTTCTTT | CASSLTPTVRNTEAFF
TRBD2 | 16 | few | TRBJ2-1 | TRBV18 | TGTGCCAGCTCACCACGCACTAGCGGGGGGATCAATGAGCAGTTCTTC | CASSPRTSGGINEQFF
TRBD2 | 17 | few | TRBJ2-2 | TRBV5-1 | TGCGCCAGCAGCTTTACCTCTAGCGGTCTGAACACCGGGGAGCTGTTTTTT | CASSFTSSGLNTGELFF
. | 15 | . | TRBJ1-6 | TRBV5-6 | TGTGCCAGCAGCCCTGAGCCAGGGAGCAATTCACCCCTCCACTTT | CASSPEPGSNSPLHF
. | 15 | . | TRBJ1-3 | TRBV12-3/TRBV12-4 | TGTGCCAGCAGTTTAGGTATAGTCTCTGGAAACACCATATATTTT | CASSLGIVSGNTIYF
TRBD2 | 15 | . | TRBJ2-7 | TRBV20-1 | TGCAGTGCTAGCGGAGGACTAGCGGGAACCTACGAGCAGTACTTC | CSASGGLAGTYEQYF
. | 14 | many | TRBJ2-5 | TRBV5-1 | TGCGCCAGCAGCTTAACCACAGTGAAAGAGACCCAGTACTTC | CASSLTTVKETQYF
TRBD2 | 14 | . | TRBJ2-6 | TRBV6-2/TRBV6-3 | TGTGCCAGCCACGGGGGGTCAGGGGCCAACGTCCTGACTTTC | CASHGGSGANVLTF
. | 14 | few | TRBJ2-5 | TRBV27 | TGTGCCAGCAGTTTATTGGGGAGCCAAGAGACCCAGTACTTC | CASSLLGSQETQYF
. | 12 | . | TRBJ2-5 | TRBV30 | TGTGCCTGGAGTAGTGTGGGGGAGACCCAGTACTTC | CAWSSVGETQYF
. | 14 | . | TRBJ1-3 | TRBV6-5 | TGTGCCAGCACCCCGGCAGGGGAAGGAAACACCATATATTTT | CASTPAGEGNTIYF
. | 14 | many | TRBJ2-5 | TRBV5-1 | TGTGCCAGCAGCCTCGTTGGGGGACAAGAGACCCAGTACTTC | CASSLVGGQETQYF
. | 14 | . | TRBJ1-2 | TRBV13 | TGTGCCAGCAGCAATCCGGACAGCCCTTATGGCTACACCTTC | CASSNPDSPYGYTF